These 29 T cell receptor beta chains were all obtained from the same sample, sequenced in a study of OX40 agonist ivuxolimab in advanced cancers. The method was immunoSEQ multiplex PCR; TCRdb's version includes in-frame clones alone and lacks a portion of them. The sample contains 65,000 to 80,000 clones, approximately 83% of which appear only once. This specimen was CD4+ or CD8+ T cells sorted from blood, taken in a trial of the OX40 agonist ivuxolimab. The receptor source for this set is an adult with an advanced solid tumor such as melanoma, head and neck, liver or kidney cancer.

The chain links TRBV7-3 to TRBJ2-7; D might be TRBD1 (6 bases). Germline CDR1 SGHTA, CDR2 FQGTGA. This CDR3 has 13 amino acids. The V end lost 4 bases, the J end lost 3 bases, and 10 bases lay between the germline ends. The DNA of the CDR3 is TGTGCCAGCAGCTCGGACAGCAACTACGAGCAGTACTTC. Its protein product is CASSSDSNYEQYF.

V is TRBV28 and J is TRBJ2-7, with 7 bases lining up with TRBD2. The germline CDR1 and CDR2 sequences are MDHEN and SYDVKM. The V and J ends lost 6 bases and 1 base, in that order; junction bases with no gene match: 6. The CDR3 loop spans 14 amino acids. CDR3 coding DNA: TGTGCCAGCAGCCCCGGGGGGAGGTCCTACGAGCAGTACTTC. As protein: CASSPGGRSYEQYF. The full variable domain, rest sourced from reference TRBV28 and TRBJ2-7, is DVKVTQSSRYLVKRTGEKVFLECVQDMDHENMFWYRQDPGLGLRLIYFSYDVKMKEKGDIPEGYSVSREKKERFSLILESASTNQTSMYLCASSPGGRSYEQYFGPGTRLTVT.

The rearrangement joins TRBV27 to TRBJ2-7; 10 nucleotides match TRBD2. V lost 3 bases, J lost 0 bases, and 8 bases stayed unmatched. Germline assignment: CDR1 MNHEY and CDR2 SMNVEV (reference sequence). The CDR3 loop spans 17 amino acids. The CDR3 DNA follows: TGTGCCAGCAGTTTCCTAGGGACTAGCGCCACCTCCTACGAGCAGTACTTC. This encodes CASSFLGTSATSYEQYF.

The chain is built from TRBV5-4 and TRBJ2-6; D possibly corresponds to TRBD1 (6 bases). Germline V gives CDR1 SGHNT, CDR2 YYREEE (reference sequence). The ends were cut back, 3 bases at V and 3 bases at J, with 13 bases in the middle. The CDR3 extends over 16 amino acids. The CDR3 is CASSYPGERGANVLTF. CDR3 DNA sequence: TGTGCCAGCAGCTACCCAGGGGAACGTGGGGCCAACGTCCTGACTTTC.

CDR3 amino acids: CASSLGNNRVMGQYF. CDR3 DNA: TGTGCCAGCAGCTTAGGGAATAACAGGGTCATGGGGCAGTACTTC. This chain links TRBV7-9 with TRBJ2-7; D is possibly TRBD1 (6 bases). Deletions cut 1 base from V and 9 bases from J, with 19 bases between. The CDR3 contains 15 residues. Per the germline V gene, CDR1 is SEHNR and CDR2 is FQNEAQ (reference sequence).

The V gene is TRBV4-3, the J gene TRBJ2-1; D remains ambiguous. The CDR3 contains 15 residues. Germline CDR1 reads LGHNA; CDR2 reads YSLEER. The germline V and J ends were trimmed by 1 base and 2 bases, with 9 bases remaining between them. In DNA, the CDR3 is TGCGCCAGCAGCCAAGGAACTTCACCCTACAATGAGCAGTTCTTC. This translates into CASSQGTSPYNEQFF.

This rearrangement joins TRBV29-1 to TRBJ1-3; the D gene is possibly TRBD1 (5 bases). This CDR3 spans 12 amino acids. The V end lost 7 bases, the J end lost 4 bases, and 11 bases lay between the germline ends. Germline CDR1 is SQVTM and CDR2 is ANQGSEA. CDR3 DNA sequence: TGCAGCGCACGGGGACCAGGAAACACCATATATTTT. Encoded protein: CSARGPGNTIYF.

The DNA of the CDR3 is TGCGCCAGCAGCCAAGATCTTCCGGGAAGGGGTGAAAAACTGTTTTTT. Protein sequence: CASSQDLPGRGEKLFF. The chain recombines TRBV4-3 with TRBJ1-4, with D perhaps matching TRBD1 (5 bases). Deletions cut 0 bases from V and 7 bases from J, with 15 bases between. Germline values: CDR1 LGHNA, CDR2 YSLEER. The CDR3 has 16 amino acids.

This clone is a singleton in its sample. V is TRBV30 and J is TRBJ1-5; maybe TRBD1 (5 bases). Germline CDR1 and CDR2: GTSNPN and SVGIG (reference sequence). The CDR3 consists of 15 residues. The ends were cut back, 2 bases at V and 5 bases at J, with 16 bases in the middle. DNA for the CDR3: TGTGCCTGGAGTTTGAGGGCAGGGATTTATCAGCCCCAGCATTTT. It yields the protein CAWSLRAGIYQPQHF.

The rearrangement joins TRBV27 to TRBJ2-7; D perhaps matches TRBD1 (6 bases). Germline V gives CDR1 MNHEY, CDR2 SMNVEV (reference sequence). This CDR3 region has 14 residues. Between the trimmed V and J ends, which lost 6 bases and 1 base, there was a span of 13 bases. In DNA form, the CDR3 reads TGTGCCAGCAGCCCAGACAGGAGGTCCTACGAGCAGTACTTC. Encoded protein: CASSPDRRSYEQYF.

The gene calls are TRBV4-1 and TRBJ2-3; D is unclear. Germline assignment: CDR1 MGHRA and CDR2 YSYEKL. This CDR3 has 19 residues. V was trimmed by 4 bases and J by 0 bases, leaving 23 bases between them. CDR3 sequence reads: CASSLTFGRASSSTDTQYF. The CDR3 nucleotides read TGCGCCAGCAGCCTAACGTTCGGTCGGGCCTCTTCTAGCACAGATACGCAGTATTTT.

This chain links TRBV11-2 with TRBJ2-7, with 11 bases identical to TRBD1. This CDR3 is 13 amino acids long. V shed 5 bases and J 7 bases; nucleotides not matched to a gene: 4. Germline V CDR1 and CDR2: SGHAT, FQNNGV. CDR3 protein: CASSPDRGREQYF. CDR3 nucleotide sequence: TGTGCCAGCAGCCCGGACAGGGGGCGGGAGCAGTACTTC.

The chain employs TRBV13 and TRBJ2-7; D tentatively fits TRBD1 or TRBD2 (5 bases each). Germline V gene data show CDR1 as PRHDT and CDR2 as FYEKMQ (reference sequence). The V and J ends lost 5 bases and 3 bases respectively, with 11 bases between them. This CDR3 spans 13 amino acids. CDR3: CASSKGRIYEQYF. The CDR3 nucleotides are TGTGCCAGCAGCAAGGGACGGATCTACGAGCAGTACTTC.

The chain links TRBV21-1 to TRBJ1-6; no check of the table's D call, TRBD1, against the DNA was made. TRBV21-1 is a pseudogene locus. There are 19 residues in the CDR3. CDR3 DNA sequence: TGTGCCAGCAGCAAAGAGTCGCGACAGGGGGCTGCCTACGATTCACCCCTCCACTTT. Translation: CASSKESRQGAAYDSPLHF.

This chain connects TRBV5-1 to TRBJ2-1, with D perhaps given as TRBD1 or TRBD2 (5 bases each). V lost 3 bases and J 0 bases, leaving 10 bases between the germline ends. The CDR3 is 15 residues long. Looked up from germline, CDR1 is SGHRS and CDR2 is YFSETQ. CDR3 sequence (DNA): TGCGCCAGCAGCTGGGACGCGGTCTCCTACAATGAGCAGTTCTTC. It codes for CASSWDAVSYNEQFF.

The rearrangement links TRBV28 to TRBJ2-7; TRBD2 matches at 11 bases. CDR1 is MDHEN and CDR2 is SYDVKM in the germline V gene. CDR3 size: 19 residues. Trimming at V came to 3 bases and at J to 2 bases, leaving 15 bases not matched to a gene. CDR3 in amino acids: CASSFPPPTSGISTYEQYF. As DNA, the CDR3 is TGTGCCAGCAGTTTCCCCCCCCCGACTAGCGGGATTTCCACCTACGAGCAGTACTTC.

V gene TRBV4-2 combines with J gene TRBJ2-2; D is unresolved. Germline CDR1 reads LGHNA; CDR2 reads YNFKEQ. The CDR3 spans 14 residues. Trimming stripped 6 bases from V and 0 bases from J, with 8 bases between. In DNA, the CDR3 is TGTGCCAGCAGAACACGGGCGAACACCGGGGAGCTGTTTTTT. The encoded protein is CASRTRANTGELFF.

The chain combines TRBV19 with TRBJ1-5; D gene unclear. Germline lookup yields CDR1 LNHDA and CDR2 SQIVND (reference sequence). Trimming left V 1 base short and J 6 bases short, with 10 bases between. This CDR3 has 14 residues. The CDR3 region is CASSIGQMGQPQHF. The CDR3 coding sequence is TGTGCCAGTAGTATAGGGCAGATGGGTCAGCCCCAGCATTTT.

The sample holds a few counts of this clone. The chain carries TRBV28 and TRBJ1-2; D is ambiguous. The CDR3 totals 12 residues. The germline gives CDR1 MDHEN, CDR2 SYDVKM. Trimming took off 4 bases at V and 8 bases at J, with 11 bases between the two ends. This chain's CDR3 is CASSYRFYGYTF. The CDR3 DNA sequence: TGTGCCAGCAGTTACAGATTTTACGGCTACACCTTC.

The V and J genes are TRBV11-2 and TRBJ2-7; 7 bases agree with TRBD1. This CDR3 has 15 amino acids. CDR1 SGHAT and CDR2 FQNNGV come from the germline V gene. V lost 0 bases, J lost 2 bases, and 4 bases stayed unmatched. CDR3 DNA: TGTGCCAGCAGCTTAGAGCCGGGACAGACCTACGAGCAGTACTTC. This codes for CASSLEPGQTYEQYF.

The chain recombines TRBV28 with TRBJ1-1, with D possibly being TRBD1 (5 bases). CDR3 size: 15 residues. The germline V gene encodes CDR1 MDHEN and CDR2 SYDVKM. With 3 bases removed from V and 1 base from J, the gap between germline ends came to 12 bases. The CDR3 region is CASSLSGLENTEAFF. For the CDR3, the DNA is TGTGCCAGCAGTTTGTCAGGGCTCGAGAACACTGAAGCTTTCTTT.

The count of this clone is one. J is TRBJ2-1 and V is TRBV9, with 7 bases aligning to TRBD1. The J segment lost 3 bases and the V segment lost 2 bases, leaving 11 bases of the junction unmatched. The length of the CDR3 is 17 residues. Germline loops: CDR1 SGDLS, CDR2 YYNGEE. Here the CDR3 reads CASSVRQGASFYNEQFF. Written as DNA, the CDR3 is TGTGCCAGCAGCGTTCGACAGGGAGCAAGCTTCTACAATGAGCAGTTCTTC.

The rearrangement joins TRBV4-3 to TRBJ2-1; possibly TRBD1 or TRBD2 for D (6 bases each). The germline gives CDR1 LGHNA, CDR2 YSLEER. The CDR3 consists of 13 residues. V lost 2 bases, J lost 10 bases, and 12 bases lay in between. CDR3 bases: TGCGCCAGCAGCCAACAACAGGGAGGAGAGCAGTTCTTC. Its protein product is CASSQQQGGEQFF.

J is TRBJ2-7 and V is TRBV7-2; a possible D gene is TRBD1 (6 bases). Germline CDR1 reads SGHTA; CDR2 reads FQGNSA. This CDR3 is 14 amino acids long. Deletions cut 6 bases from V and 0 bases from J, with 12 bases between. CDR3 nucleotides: TGTGCCAGCAGGGGACATCTGAGCTCCTACGAGCAGTACTTC. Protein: CASRGHLSSYEQYF.

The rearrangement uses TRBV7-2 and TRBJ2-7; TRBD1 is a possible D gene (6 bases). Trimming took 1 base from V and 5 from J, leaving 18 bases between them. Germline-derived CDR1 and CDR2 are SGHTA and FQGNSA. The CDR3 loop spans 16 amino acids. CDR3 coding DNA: TGTGCCAGCAGCTTAGTACCCAGGGGAGTAAGGAACGAGCAGTACTTC. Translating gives CASSLVPRGVRNEQYF.

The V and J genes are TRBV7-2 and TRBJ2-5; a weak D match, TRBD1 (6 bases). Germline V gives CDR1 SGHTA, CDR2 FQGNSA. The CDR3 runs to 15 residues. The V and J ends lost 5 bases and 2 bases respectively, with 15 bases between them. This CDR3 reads CASSRRRDTQETQYF. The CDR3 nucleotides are TGTGCCAGCAGCCGCCGCCGGGACACACAAGAGACCCAGTACTTC.

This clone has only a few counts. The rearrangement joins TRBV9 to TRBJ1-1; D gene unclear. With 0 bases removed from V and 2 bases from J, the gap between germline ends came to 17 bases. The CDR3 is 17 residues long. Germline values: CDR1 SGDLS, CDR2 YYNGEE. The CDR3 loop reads CASSVAVVLGQNTEAFF. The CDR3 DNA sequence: TGTGCCAGCAGCGTAGCGGTTGTTCTAGGGCAAAACACTGAAGCTTTCTTT. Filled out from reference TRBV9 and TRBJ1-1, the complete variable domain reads DSGVTQTPKHLITATGQRVTLRCSPRSGDLSVYWYQQSLDQGLQFLIQYYNGEERAKGNILERFSAQQFPDLHSELNLSSLELGDSALYFCASSVAVVLGQNTEAFFGQGTRLTVV.

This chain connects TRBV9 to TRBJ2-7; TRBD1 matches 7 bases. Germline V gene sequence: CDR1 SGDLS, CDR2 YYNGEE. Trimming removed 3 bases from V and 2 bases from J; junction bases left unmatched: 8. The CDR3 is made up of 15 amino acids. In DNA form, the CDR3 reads TGTGCCAGCAGCGAACAGACAGGGTGGCCCTACGAGCAGTACTTC. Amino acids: CASSEQTGWPYEQYF.

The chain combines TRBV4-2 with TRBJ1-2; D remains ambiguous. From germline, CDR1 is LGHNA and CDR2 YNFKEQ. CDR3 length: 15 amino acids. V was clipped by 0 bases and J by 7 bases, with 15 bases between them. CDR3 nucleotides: TGTGCCAGCAGCCAAGAAACACGTCGGACCTTTGGCTACACCTTC. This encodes CASSQETRRTFGYTF.